This TCR beta chain comes out of a study of cytomegalovirus exposure and HLA in healthy donors. As concerns this clone: Its cognate antigen is unknown.

CDR1 is SGHRS, CDR2 YFSETQ, per germline. J lost 8 bases, V lost 2 bases, and 3 bases had no gene match. The CDR3 loop spans 12 amino acids. Notes on the study in general: In vitro work confirmed that a few CMV-associated chains recognize CMV antigens. TCR beta chain V- and J-gene trimming was linked, in a later analysis, to a missense variant in DCLRE1C. In a later analysis, several top co-occurrence clusters appeared linked to parvovirus B19, influenza, CMV and Epstein-Barr virus.

Primers for the PCR totalled 60 Vbeta and 13 Jbeta. Profiling relied on immunoSEQ multiplex PCR, and the TCRdb table lists in-frame clones only, not all of them. The sample lists 65,000 or so clones; approximately 60% were seen once. The chain links TRBV5-1 to TRBJ1-2, with TRBD1 identical over 7 bases. The receptor comes from a man younger than 45 in good health and CMV-seronegative. The sequenced sample was PBMCs. CDR3 sequence: CASSLQGSGYTF. The CDR3 DNA follows: TGCGCCAGCAGCTTACAGGGGTCCGGCTACACCTTC.